This TCR beta chain was recorded in a study of blood T cell repertoires in COVID-19. Study information: PBMCs, B-cell-depleted T cells, or T cells were the source of the cDNA or gDNA that made up the material.

This CDR3 contains 13 residues. CDR1 and CDR2 from the germline V gene are KGHSH and LQKENI. The germline V and J ends were trimmed by 5 bases and 4 bases, with 11 bases remaining between them. Enrollment of patients from Seattle took place during active infection, with longitudinal follow-up. Under the authors' procedure: Researchers report that nucleated cell counts were estimated from reference gene primer amplification. TCRdb keeps only in-frame clones here, not all; method: immunoSEQ multiplex PCR. V and J calls and clone size are those listed in that table; D and trimming were worked out from the DNA. The table lists around 460,000 clones, about 90% of them singletons.

The gene calls are TRBV18 and TRBJ2-5; maybe TRBD1 (6 bases). The sequenced material came from peripheral blood. The TCR sequence derives from a man aged 18-30 years with COVID-19, enrolled during active disease. The chain's CDR3 is CASSAGVGETQYF. The CDR3 nucleotides read TGTGCCAGCTCAGCAGGGGTAGGAGAGACCCAGTACTTC.